This T cell receptor (beta chain) was identified during a study of vaccination effects on CD4 cells after COVID-19. The wider study: The study obtained samples from two convalescent patients 16 days and one week before vaccination.

The CDR3 runs to 14 residues. Between the trimmed V and J ends, which lost 1 base and 1 base, there was a span of 7 bases. CDR1 is MNHNS and CDR2 is SASEGT in the germline V gene. Comment on this clone: Its antigen is as yet unknown.

Notes on the study in general: The study dataset contains few convalescent patients and includes no early post-infection timepoints.

Scientists isolated CD4+ T cells after a roughly ten-day culture period ended. SARS-CoV-2 infection was confirmed by PCR in the person between March and December 2020. Days 3 and 7 saw half the medium replaced with IL-2 medium. TCRdb's table, derived via immunoSEQ multiplex PCR, lists solely in-frame clones and lacks some. The table lists 45,000 or so clones, more than 75% of them singletons, with about 11% in the top ten. V gene TRBV6-1 combines with J gene TRBJ1-1; no definite D call. The sequence derives from a human donor who had a prior SARS-CoV-2 infection. Sequencing was performed on CD4+ T cells from PBMCs cultured without peptide, taken before COVID-19 vaccination. CDR3 loop: CASSEGQANTEAFF. CDR3 nucleotides: TGTGCCAGCAGTGAAGGCCAGGCGAACACTGAAGCTTTCTTT.